What follows are 17 T cell receptor beta chains derived from one specimen sequenced in a study of T cell responses to AZD1222 COVID-19 vaccine (dated by TCRdb to about 2021). The protocol used for the library was the immunoSEQ multiplex PCR assay. Sourced from immuneACCESS, this table was stored by TCRdb with only in-frame sequences that have V and J called. A share of the clones is absent; for the studies checked, an unresolved V gene accounts for under half, and the remainder has no known explanation. In this sample the table shows some 89,000 clones, about 88% of which occur a single time. Approximately 3% of the sample rests with the top ten. Reading the label with the study, this specimen's time point is: baseline before first vaccination. The sequences come from peripheral blood, collected on day 0 of AZD1222 vaccination. Receptors were obtained from an adult in good health.

This clone was seen a single time. The chain uses TRBV19 and TRBJ1-5, with a weak D call TRBD1 (6 bases). V gave up 5 bases and J gave up 4 bases, with 18 bases separating them. Per germline, CDR1 LNHDA and CDR2 SQIVND (reference sequence). The CDR3 totals 16 residues. This CDR3 reads CASSDGGQGVNQPQHF. The CDR3 nucleotides are TGTGCCAGTAGTGATGGGGGACAAGGAGTAAATCAGCCCCAGCATTTT.

The chain couples TRBV25-1 to TRBJ2-7; D unclear. Germline loops: CDR1 MGHDK, CDR2 SYGVNS. This CDR3 is 15 amino acids long. The V end lost 3 bases, the J end lost 9 bases, and 21 bases lay between the germline ends. The CDR3 is CASSDFKDLDASQYF. CDR3 nucleotides: TGTGCCAGCAGTGATTTTAAAGACTTGGATGCGTCGCAGTACTTC.

The chain has TRBV11-1 and TRBJ2-7; D perhaps matches TRBD2 (6 bases). This CDR3 is 14 amino acids long. Germline CDR1 is SGHAT and CDR2 is FQDESV (reference sequence). Trimming took off 6 bases at V and 5 bases at J, with 17 bases between the two ends. As DNA, the CDR3 is TGTGCCAGCAGTCGGGGGACGGACCCACACGAGCAGTACTTC. It yields the protein CASSRGTDPHEQYF. The whole variable domain, filled in from reference TRBV11-1 and TRBJ2-7, reads EAEVAQSPRYKITEKSQAVAFWCDPISGHATLYWYRQILGQGPELLVQFQDESVVDDSQLPKDRFSAERLKGVDSTLKIQPAELGDSAMYLCASSRGTDPHEQYFGPGTRLTVT.

DNA for the CDR3: TGTGCCAGCAGCCAAGTTGAGACAGGATCCTACGAGCAGTACTTC. Residues: CASSQVETGSYEQYF. The chain is built from TRBV3-1 (or the pseudogene TRBV3-2) and TRBJ2-7; possibly TRBD1 for D (6 bases). Trimming pared 1 base from V and 1 base from J, leaving 11 bases between. In germline, CDR1 is LGHDT, CDR2 YNNKEL (reference sequence). The CDR3 spans 15 residues.

This chain uses TRBV4-2 with TRBJ2-5; D perhaps matches TRBD2 (7 bases). This CDR3 comprises 16 residues. CDR1 is LGHNA, CDR2 YNFKEQ, per germline. V lost 1 base and J 5 bases, leaving 17 bases between the germline ends. This chain's CDR3 is CASSQGGGRGDETQYF. CDR3 coding DNA: TGTGCCAGCAGCCAAGGGGGGGGCAGGGGCGACGAGACCCAGTACTTC.

This chain links TRBV11-3 with TRBJ2-7; maybe TRBD2 (6 bases). This CDR3 contains 14 residues. CDR1 is SGHNT and CDR2 is YENEEA in the germline V gene. V lost 3 bases and J lost 3, with 12 bases in between. The CDR3 nucleotides are TGTGCCAGCAGCTTGGGAGCGGAGGGCTACGAGCAGTACTTC. Amino acids: CASSLGAEGYEQYF.

The rearrangement uses TRBV6-1 and TRBJ1-1; 10 bases map to TRBD1. Trimming removed 4 bases from V and 3 bases from J; junction bases left unmatched: 8. Per germline, CDR1 MNHNS and CDR2 SASEGT. CDR3 length: 16 residues. CDR3 residues: CASSVRQGAWDTEAFF. CDR3 DNA sequence: TGTGCCAGCAGTGTCAGACAGGGGGCATGGGACACTGAAGCTTTCTTT.

V and J are TRBV9 and TRBJ2-2; TRBD1 aligns across 8 bases. V shed 3 bases and J 1 base; nucleotides not matched to a gene: 5. Looked up from germline, CDR1 is SGDLS and CDR2 is YYNGEE. The CDR3 loop spans 16 amino acids. The CDR3 nucleotides are TGTGCCAGCAGCGGAGGGGACAGGAGGAACACCGGGGAGCTGTTTTTT. Its protein product is CASSGGDRRNTGELFF.

V is TRBV7-6 and J is TRBJ1-4, with 7 nucleotides matching TRBD1. The CDR3 is 15 amino acids. Looked up from germline, CDR1 is SGHVS and CDR2 is FNYEAQ. V dropped 4 bases and J dropped 3; count of bases not matched to a gene: 5. In DNA, the CDR3 is TGTGCCAGCAGCTCTAAGGGGGCGGCTAATGAAAAACTGTTTTTT. Its protein product is CASSSKGAANEKLFF.

V usage is TRBV5-6 and J usage is TRBJ2-7; D may be TRBD2 (6 bases). Germline loops: CDR1 SGHDT, CDR2 YYEEEE. V lost 4 bases, J lost 2 bases, and 13 bases lay in between. This CDR3 has 14 amino acids. CDR3 protein: CASSRPGVPYEQYF. The DNA for the CDR3 is TGTGCCAGCAGCCGACCGGGGGTGCCCTACGAGCAGTACTTC.

Only one count was recorded for this clone. The chain combines TRBV7-6 with TRBJ2-2, with 12 nucleotides matching TRBD2. This CDR3 is built from 19 residues. In germline, CDR1 is SGHVS, CDR2 FNYEAQ. V lost 5 bases, J lost 5 bases, and 15 bases stayed unmatched. The DNA for the CDR3 is TGTGCCAGCAGCGTCCTCGCCATCCTAGCGGGAGGGAGAACCGGGGAGCTGTTTTTT. Its protein product is CASSVLAILAGGRTGELFF.

The CDR3: CASSQDPSREQYF. DNA for the CDR3: TGCGCCAGCAGCCAAGACCCCTCCCGCGAGCAGTACTTC. This chain joins TRBV4-1 and TRBJ2-7; D is undetermined. This CDR3 has 13 residues. Germline V gives CDR1 MGHRA, CDR2 YSYEKL. V lost 0 bases to trimming and J lost 6 bases, with 9 bases between them.

This clone was seen only a few times. This sequence joins TRBV5-8 and TRBJ1-5; 9 bases align to TRBD1. The CDR3 has 18 amino acids. After removal of 2 bases from V and 4 bases from J, the junction contained 13 bases not matched to a gene. Germline-derived CDR1 and CDR2 are SGHTS and YDEGEE. In DNA form, the CDR3 reads TGTGCCAGCAGCTTATTAATGACAGGGGGTGAGCGAAATCAGCCCCAGCATTTT. Residues: CASSLLMTGGERNQPQHF.

The CDR3 bases are TGTGCCAGCAGTTTGAGAACAGGGCCAAGGTCCCATAGGGAGCAGTACTTC. Protein sequence: CASSLRTGPRSHREQYF. The chain combines TRBV28 with TRBJ2-7; a weak D match, TRBD1 (6 bases). Deletions cut 3 bases from V and 7 bases from J, with 25 bases between. The CDR3 has 17 amino acids. CDR1 and CDR2 (germline): MDHEN, SYDVKM.

The chain employs TRBV7-2 and TRBJ2-3; the match to TRBD2 covers 7 bases. The V gene's germline CDR1 is SGHTA and CDR2 FQGNSA. With 1 base clipped from V and 4 bases from J, the junction kept 8 bases outside the gene matches. The length of the CDR3 is 16 residues. As DNA, the CDR3 is TGTGCCAGCAGCTTAGTACGCGGGAGCGCCGCAGATACGCAGTATTTT. It yields the protein CASSLVRGSAADTQYF.

The chain has TRBV5-1 and TRBJ2-5; 10 positions match TRBD2. This CDR3 region has 14 residues. J was trimmed by 3 bases and V by 7 bases; bases with no gene match: 6. Germline-derived CDR1 and CDR2 are SGHRS and YFSETQ. Written as DNA, the CDR3 is TGCGCCAGCCGACGGCTAGCGGGGGAAGAGACCCAGTACTTC. Protein product: CASRRLAGEETQYF.

The rearrangement joins TRBV4-1 to TRBJ1-1; TRBD1 might be the D (5 bases). This CDR3 has 14 amino acids. Germline loops: CDR1 MGHRA, CDR2 YSYEKL. Trimming pared 1 base from V and 1 base from J, leaving 7 bases between. The CDR3 sequence: CASSQATGNTEAFF. In DNA form, the CDR3 reads TGCGCCAGCAGCCAAGCTACAGGGAACACTGAAGCTTTCTTT.